A single sample gave rise to the 26 T cell receptor beta chains below, sequenced in a study of blood T cell repertoires in COVID-19. Sequencing used immunoSEQ multiplex PCR; TCRdb keeps in-frame clones, though not all of them. The data contain some 80,000 clones, approximately 86% of them seen just once; the ten biggest clones take up 4.9%. What was sequenced was peripheral blood. Receptor source: a man aged 50 or older with active or convalescent COVID-19.

J is TRBJ1-2 and V is TRBV6-5; D is ambiguous. Germline loops: CDR1 MNHEY, CDR2 SVGAGI. The CDR3 consists of 12 residues. V gave up 7 bases and J gave up 2 bases, with 8 bases separating them. CDR3 coding DNA: TGTGCCAGCAATAGAGCCAACTATGGCTACACCTTC. This encodes CASNRANYGYTF.

The chain employs TRBV7-9 and TRBJ1-2; 7 bases align to TRBD1. The CDR3 spans 14 residues. V shed 0 bases, J shed 10 bases, and the junction held 8 bases outside the gene matches. CDR1 is SEHNR, CDR2 FQNEAQ, per germline (reference sequence). CDR3 in amino acids: CASSLAMTGSVYTF. The CDR3 bases are TGTGCCAGCAGCTTAGCGATGACAGGGAGTGTCTACACCTTC.

The chain is built from TRBV2 and TRBJ2-5; D is unclear. Germline V lookup: CDR1 SNHLY, CDR2 FYNNEI. V was clipped by 5 bases and J by 4 bases, with 5 bases between them. The CDR3 is 11 residues long. The CDR3 here is CASSNRETQYF. In nucleotides, the CDR3 is TGTGCCAGCAGTAATCGAGAGACCCAGTACTTC. The complete variable domain, with remaining parts taken from reference TRBV2 and TRBJ2-5, reads EPEVTQTPSHQVTQMGQEVILRCVPISNHLYFYWYRQILGQKVEFLVSFYNNEISEKSEIFDDQFSVERPDGSNFTLKIRSTKLEDSAMYFCASSNRETQYFGPGTRLLVL.

The chain is built from TRBV13 and TRBJ1-1, with TRBD1 matching over 9 bases. This CDR3 is built from 14 residues. Trimming took 5 bases from V and 2 from J; bases not matched to a gene: 3. The germline CDR1 and CDR2 sequences are PRHDT and FYEKMQ (reference sequence). CDR3 sequence reads: CASSPGQGNTEAFF. The DNA for the CDR3 is TGTGCCAGCAGCCCGGGACAGGGAAACACTGAAGCTTTCTTT.

This clone appeared once. The rearrangement links TRBV7-8 to TRBJ1-3, with a possible D match to TRBD1 (6 bases). The V and J ends lost 2 bases and 4 bases respectively, with 12 bases between them. Germline values: CDR1 SGHVS, CDR2 FQNEAQ. This CDR3 spans 15 amino acids. DNA of the CDR3: TGTGCCAGCAGCTTATCGCAGGGGTGCGGAAACACCATATATTTT. Encoded protein: CASSLSQGCGNTIYF.

The CDR3 spells CASSSAGTGRNEQYF. CDR3 nucleotides: TGTGCCAGCAGCTCGGCCGGGACAGGGAGGAACGAGCAGTACTTC. The V and J genes are TRBV5-6 and TRBJ2-7; the match to TRBD1 covers 9 bases. In germline, CDR1 is SGHDT, CDR2 YYEEEE. CDR3 length: 15 residues. With V trimmed by 3 bases and J by 5 bases, 9 bases remained unmatched.

The chain recombines TRBV3-1 (or the pseudogene TRBV3-2) with TRBJ2-5, with 8 positions matching TRBD1. Germline assignment: CDR1 LGHDT and CDR2 YNNKEL (reference sequence). This CDR3 region has 15 residues. The V and J ends lost 4 bases and 4 bases, in that order; junction bases with no gene match: 8. CDR3 nucleotides: TGTGCCAGCAGCCCGCCCAGGGGGCGCGGAGAGACCCAGTACTTC. Protein: CASSPPRGRGETQYF.

This clone was seen a handful of times. This chain links TRBV2 with TRBJ1-1; 7 nucleotides line up with TRBD1. J lost 0 bases, V lost 7 bases, and 5 bases had no gene match. Germline CDR1 is SNHLY and CDR2 is FYNNEI. The CDR3 loop spans 14 amino acids. CDR3 residues: CASTGQALNTEAFF. The CDR3, as DNA: TGTGCCAGCACCGGACAGGCCCTGAACACTGAAGCTTTCTTT.

V gene TRBV23-1 combines with J gene TRBJ2-2; D remains ambiguous. TRBV23-1 has ORF status, its function being uncertain. The CDR3 runs 14 residues. Trimming cost V 10 bases and J 7 bases, with 19 bases left between them. The CDR3 sequence is CAIPDTRTSGELFF. Written as DNA, the CDR3 is TGCGCCATTCCAGACACCCGAACGAGCGGGGAGCTGTTTTTT.

V gene TRBV4-1 combines with J gene TRBJ2-7; 7 positions agree with TRBD1. Germline V CDR1 and CDR2: MGHRA, YSYEKL. This CDR3 has 15 amino acids. The V segment lost 5 bases and the J segment 3 bases; nucleotides outside the gene matches: 10. CDR3 region: CASSEGQGVVYEQYF. CDR3 sequence (DNA): TGCGCCAGCAGCGAAGGTCAGGGGGTAGTCTACGAGCAGTACTTC.

This clone was found a few times. The chain has TRBV12-5 and TRBJ2-7, with a weak D call TRBD1 (6 bases). The CDR3 extends over 14 amino acids. The V gene's germline CDR1 is LGHNT and CDR2 FRNRAP. Trimming stripped 3 bases from V and 5 bases from J, with 14 bases between. The CDR3 sequence is CASGFRTASHEQYF. CDR3 DNA sequence: TGTGCTAGTGGTTTCAGGACAGCAAGCCACGAGCAGTACTTC. Complete variable domain (other parts from reference TRBV12-5 and TRBJ2-7): DARVTQTPRHKVTEMGQEVTMRCQPILGHNTVFWYRQTMMQGLELLAYFRNRAPLDDSGMPKDRFSAEMPDATLATLKIQPSEPRDSAVYFCASGFRTASHEQYFGPGTRLTVT.

This clone turned up a few times. In nucleotides, the CDR3 is TGTGCCAGCACCTTTAGGGGGCAGTCAGATACGCAGTATTTT. Translated: CASTFRGQSDTQYF. The gene calls are TRBV11-2 and TRBJ2-3; 7 bases are a match to TRBD1. This CDR3 contains 14 residues. V shed 7 bases, J shed 4 bases, and the junction held 8 bases outside the gene matches. Germline values: CDR1 SGHAT, CDR2 FQNNGV.

The chain recombines TRBV10-1 with TRBJ2-1; TRBD1 agrees at 10 bases. Germline V gene data show CDR1 as WNHNN and CDR2 as SYGVQD (reference sequence). J was trimmed by 6 bases and V by 0 bases; bases with no gene match: 5. CDR3 size: 16 residues. Here the CDR3 DNA reads TGCGCCAGCAGTGAGTCTGGGGGACAGGGGTTCAATGAGCAGTTCTTC. Residues: CASSESGGQGFNEQFF.

This clone was seen a few times. Additional DNA sequences in this sample encode the identical CDR3. The chain recombines TRBV5-1 with TRBJ1-2, with no clear D. The V end was cut by 0 bases, the J end by 6 bases, with 9 bases between. This CDR3 is built from 13 residues. Germline CDR1 reads SGHRS; CDR2 reads YFSETQ. The CDR3 coding sequence is TGCGCCAGCAGCTTGGCCGGAGTGGATGGCTACACCTTC. This translates into CASSLAGVDGYTF.

This chain joins TRBV11-2 and TRBJ2-7; D perhaps matches TRBD2 (6 bases). The length of the CDR3 is 14 residues. Per the germline V gene, CDR1 is SGHAT and CDR2 is FQNNGV. Deletions cut 5 bases from V and 3 bases from J, with 14 bases between. CDR3 nucleotides: TGTGCCAGCAGCCAAGGTACGGGAGTCTACGAGCAGTACTTC. It codes for CASSQGTGVYEQYF.

The chain links TRBV2 to TRBJ1-2; 9 bases map to TRBD1. CDR3 length equals 14 residues. V lost 8 bases, J lost 5 bases, and 9 bases stayed unmatched. Germline V gene lookup returns CDR1 SNHLY and CDR2 FYNNEI. The CDR3 spells CASRPQGAGYGYTF. CDR3 DNA: TGTGCCAGCCGCCCACAGGGGGCTGGGTATGGCTACACCTTC.

The V call is TRBV19, the J call TRBJ1-1; 7 bases are shared with TRBD1. After removal of 1 base from V and 7 bases from J, the junction contained 0 bases not matched to a gene. There are 12 residues in the CDR3. Germline V gives CDR1 LNHDA, CDR2 SQIVND (reference sequence). The CDR3 DNA reads as TGTGCCAGTAGTATAGGGGACAGTGAAGCTTTCTTT. It translates to CASSIGDSEAFF.

The chain carries TRBV3-1 (or the pseudogene TRBV3-2) and TRBJ2-7; D is ambiguous. V lost 4 bases and J 2 bases, leaving 12 bases between the germline ends. Germline assignment: CDR1 LGHDT and CDR2 YNNKEL (reference sequence). The CDR3 has 14 amino acids. This CDR3 is CASSPRLTAYEQYV. CDR3 nucleotides: TGTGCCAGCAGCCCACGCCTTACAGCCTACGAGCAGTACGTC.

V is TRBV5-5 and J is TRBJ2-7, with 11 bases matching TRBD1. The CDR3 sequence is 16 residues long. V lost 3 bases and J lost 0; bases outside the gene matches: 5. CDR1 is SGHKS and CDR2 is YYEKEE in the germline V gene (reference sequence). CDR3 protein: CASSSPGTGGSYEQYV. CDR3 DNA: TGTGCCAGCAGCTCTCCGGGGACAGGGGGCTCCTACGAGCAGTACGTC.

This sequence joins TRBV7-2 and TRBJ2-7, with TRBD1 matching over 7 bases. There are 14 residues in the CDR3. CDR1 is SGHTA and CDR2 is FQGNSA in the germline V gene. J gave up 5 bases and V 3 bases, and 7 bases lay outside the gene matches. For the CDR3, the DNA is TGTGCCAGCAGCTTCCCGGGACAGACAAACGAGCAGTACGTC. It specifies CASSFPGQTNEQYV.

The chain joins TRBV19 to TRBJ1-1; D might be TRBD1 (6 bases). CDR3 length equals 14 residues. V gave up 5 bases and J gave up 0 bases, with 10 bases separating them. The germline gives CDR1 LNHDA, CDR2 SQIVND (reference sequence). The CDR3 DNA follows: TGTGCCAGTAGTCCCCAGGGGATGAACACTGAAGCTTTCTTT. Translation: CASSPQGMNTEAFF.

The V and J genes are TRBV29-1 and TRBJ2-1; D is ambiguous. The length of the CDR3 is 11 residues. V dropped 5 bases and J dropped 2 bases, with 4 bases sitting between them. Per the germline V gene, CDR1 is SQVTM and CDR2 is ANQGSEA. CDR3 loop: CSVRAYNEQFF. CDR3 bases: TGCAGCGTTCGGGCCTACAATGAGCAGTTCTTC.

A note on this clone: Other DNA sequences in this specimen translate into the identical CDR3. CDR3 region: CASSLAAGSSYNEQFF. In DNA, the CDR3 is TGCGCCAGCAGCTTGGCAGCGGGGAGCTCCTACAATGAGCAGTTCTTC. The chain has TRBV5-1 and TRBJ2-1, with 7 nucleotides matching TRBD2. The CDR3 sequence is 16 residues long. CDR1 and CDR2 from the germline V gene are SGHRS and YFSETQ. The V gene end was trimmed by 0 bases and the J gene end by 0 bases; junction bases not matched to a gene: 3.

This clone was observed a few times. This chain uses TRBV2 with TRBJ2-7, with 9 positions matching TRBD1. V trimming: 5 bases; J trimming: 0 bases; junction bases outside the gene matches: 8. Germline CDR1 and CDR2: SNHLY and FYNNEI. This CDR3 has 16 amino acids. Here the CDR3 reads CASSSPGDRVSYEQYF. DNA of the CDR3: TGTGCCAGCAGTAGCCCCGGGGACAGGGTCTCCTACGAGCAGTACTTC.

The chain combines TRBV10-1 with TRBJ2-5; D ambiguous. V gave up 4 bases and J gave up 5 bases, with 11 bases separating them. Germline V gene sequence: CDR1 WNHNN, CDR2 SYGVQD (reference sequence). The CDR3 covers 13 residues. The CDR3 region is CASSVGPGETQYF. In nucleotides, the CDR3 is TGCGCCAGCAGTGTTGGTCCCGGGGAGACCCAGTACTTC.

This rearrangement joins TRBV11-2 to TRBJ2-3; 11 nucleotides match TRBD1. V dropped 3 bases and J dropped 5; count of bases not matched to a gene: 7. The CDR3 sequence is 16 residues long. The germline gives CDR1 SGHAT, CDR2 FQNNGV. Here the CDR3 DNA reads TGTGCCAGCAGCTTCGGACAGGGGGCCTCACAAGATACGCAGTATTTT. Encoded protein: CASSFGQGASQDTQYF.